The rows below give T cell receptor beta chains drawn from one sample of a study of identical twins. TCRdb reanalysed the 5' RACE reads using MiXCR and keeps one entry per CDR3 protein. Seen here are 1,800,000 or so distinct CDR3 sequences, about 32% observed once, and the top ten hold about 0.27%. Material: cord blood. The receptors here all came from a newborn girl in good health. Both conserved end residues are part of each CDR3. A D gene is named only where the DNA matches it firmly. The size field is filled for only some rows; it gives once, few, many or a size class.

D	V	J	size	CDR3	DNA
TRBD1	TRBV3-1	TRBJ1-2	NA	CASSQRTGENYGYTF	TGTGCCAGCAGCCAAAGGACAGGGGAAAACTATGGCTACACCTTC
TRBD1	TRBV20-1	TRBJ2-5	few	CSASRTGGNQETQYF	TGCAGTGCTAGCAGGACAGGGGGAAACCAAGAGACCCAGTACTTC
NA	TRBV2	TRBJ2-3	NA	CASRPGPAIDTQYF	TGTGCCAGCAGGCCCGGGCCCGCTATAGATACGCAGTATTTT
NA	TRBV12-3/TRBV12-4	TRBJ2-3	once	CASSLEQLGASTDTEYF	TGTGCCAGCAGTTTAGAACAGCTTGGGGCAAGCACAGATACGGAGTATTTT
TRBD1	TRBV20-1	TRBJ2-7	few	CSARAPDRGAFGYEQYF	TGCAGTGCTAGAGCCCCTGACAGGGGAGCTTTTGGCTACGAGCAGTACTTC
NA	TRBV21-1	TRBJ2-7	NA	CASSKGLAVYEQYF	TGTGCCAGCAGCAAAGGCCTAGCGGTCTACGAGCAGTACTTC
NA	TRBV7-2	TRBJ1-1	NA	CASSLAAGVEGAFF	TGTGCCAGCAGCTTAGCCGCAGGGGTCGAGGGGGCTTTCTTT
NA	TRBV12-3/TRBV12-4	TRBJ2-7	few	CASSYGVIPGEQYF	TGTGCCAGCAGTTACGGGGTAATTCCGGGCGAGCAGTACTTC
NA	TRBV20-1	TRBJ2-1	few	CSARAPQETQFF	TGCAGTGCTAGGGCCCCACAAGAGACCCAGTTCTTC
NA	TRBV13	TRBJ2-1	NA	CASSIQRPEQFF	TGTGCCAGCAGCATCCAGCGGCCTGAGCAGTTCTTC
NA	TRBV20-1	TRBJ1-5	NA	CSARNLQGLNQPQHF	TGCAGTGCTAGAAATTTACAGGGACTCAATCAGCCCCAGCATTTT
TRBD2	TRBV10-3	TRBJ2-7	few	CAISESNGRASEQYF	TGTGCCATCAGTGAGTCCAACGGGAGGGCCAGTGAGCAGTACTTC
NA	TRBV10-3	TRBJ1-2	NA	CATQRIRSHYGYTF	TGTGCCACCCAGCGGATCCGAAGCCATTATGGCTACACCTTC
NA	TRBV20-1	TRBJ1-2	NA	CSASVVGYTF	TGCAGTGCTAGCGTAGTGGGCTACACCTTC
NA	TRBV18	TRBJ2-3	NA	CASSPREPSTQYF	TGTGCCAGCTCACCAAGGGAGCCGTCAACGCAGTATTTT
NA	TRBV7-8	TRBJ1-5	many	CASSFGGDQPQHF	TGTGCCAGCAGCTTTGGGGGGGATCAGCCCCAGCATTTT
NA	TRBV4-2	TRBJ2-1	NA	CASSQGFRGWDNEQFF	TGTGCCAGCAGCCAAGGTTTTCGGGGCTGGGACAATGAGCAGTTCTTC
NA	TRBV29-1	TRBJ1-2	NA	CSAGDRNGYTF	TGCAGCGCCGGAGACAGGAATGGCTACACCTTC
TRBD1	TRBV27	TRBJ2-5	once	CASRQGASGNEQYF	TGTGCCAGCAGACAGGGGGCTAGCGGTAATGAGCAGTACTTC
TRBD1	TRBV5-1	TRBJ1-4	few	CASSYGTGDEKLFF	TGCGCCAGCAGCTACGGGACAGGGGATGAAAAACTGTTTTTT
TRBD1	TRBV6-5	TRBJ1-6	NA	CASSFSAGGNSPLHF	TGTGCCAGCAGTTTCTCGGCAGGGGGTAATTCACCCCTCCACTTT
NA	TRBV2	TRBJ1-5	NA	CASSDPGAGQPQHF	TGTGCCAGCAGCGACCCGGGGGCGGGTCAGCCCCAGCATTTT
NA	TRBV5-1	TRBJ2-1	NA	CASSLAELSSYNEQFF	TGCGCCAGCAGCTTAGCTGAGCTTAGCTCCTACAATGAGCAGTTCTTC
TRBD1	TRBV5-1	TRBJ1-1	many	CASSLGTGMNTEAFF	TGTGCCAGCAGCTTAGGGACAGGGATGAACACTGAAGCTTTCTTT
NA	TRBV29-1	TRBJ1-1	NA	CSHSLGGPNTEAFF	TGCAGTCACTCCCTTGGGGGGCCGAACACTGAAGCTTTCTTT
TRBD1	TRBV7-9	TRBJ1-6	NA	CASSPVIGQDNSPLHF	TGTGCCAGCAGCCCAGTCATAGGACAGGATAATTCACCCCTCCACTTT
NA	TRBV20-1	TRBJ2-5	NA	CSARTAGQETQYF	TGCAGTGCTAGAACGGCGGGACAAGAGACCCAGTACTTC
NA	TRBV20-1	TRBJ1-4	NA	CSAIQGSGEELFF	TGCAGTGCTATCCAGGGGTCGGGAGAAGAACTGTTTTTT
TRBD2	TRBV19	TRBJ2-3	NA	CASSPAGLAGGTKTDTQYF	TGTGCCAGTTCCCCCGCGGGGTTAGCGGGGGGGACTAAGACAGATACGCAGTATTTT
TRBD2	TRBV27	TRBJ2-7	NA	CAGSQETSGSSLSYEQYF	TGTGCCGGCAGTCAGGAAACTAGCGGGAGCTCCCTCTCCTACGAGCAGTACTTC
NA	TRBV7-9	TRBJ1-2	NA	CAGSGYTF	TGTGCAGGGTCTGGCTACACCTTC
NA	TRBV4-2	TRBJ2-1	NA	CASSQSAGRGSYNEQFF	TGTGCCAGCAGCCAGAGCGCGGGCAGGGGCTCCTACAATGAGCAGTTCTTC
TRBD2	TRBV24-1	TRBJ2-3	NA	CATSGLGTSGDYLTDTQYF	TGTGCCACCAGTGGCCTTGGGACTAGCGGGGACTACCTCACAGATACGCAGTATTTT
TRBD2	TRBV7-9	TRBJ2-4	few	CASSLDGRGRTKNIQYF	TGTGCCAGCAGCTTAGACGGGCGGGGGAGGACCAAAAACATTCAGTACTTC
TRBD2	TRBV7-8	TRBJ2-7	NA	CASSGFTSGRAGEQYF	TGTGCCAGCAGCGGATTTACTAGCGGGAGGGCCGGTGAGCAGTACTTC
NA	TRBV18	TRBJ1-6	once	CASSSRVEDSPLHF	TGTGCCAGCTCGAGCAGGGTAGAGGATTCACCCCTCCACTTT
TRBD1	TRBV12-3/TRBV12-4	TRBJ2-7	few	CASSLARDRGRHEGEQYF	TGTGCCAGCAGTTTGGCCAGGGACAGGGGGCGTCACGAGGGAGAGCAGTACTTC
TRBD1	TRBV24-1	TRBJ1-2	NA	CATSDWTGAKVGYTF	TGTGCCACCAGTGATTGGACAGGGGCGAAGGTTGGCTACACCTTC
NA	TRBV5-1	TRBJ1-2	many	CASSPLGRDGYTF	TGCGCCAGCAGCCCCCTCGGCAGGGATGGCTACACCTTC
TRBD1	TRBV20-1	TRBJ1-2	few	CRAITRTGNYGYTF	TGCAGAGCAATCACTAGGACAGGGAACTATGGCTACACCTTC
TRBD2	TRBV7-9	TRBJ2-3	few	CASSFPVEGEREFFTDTQYF	TGTGCCAGCAGCTTCCCGGTAGAGGGAGAGCGGGAGTTTTTCACAGATACGCAGTATTTT
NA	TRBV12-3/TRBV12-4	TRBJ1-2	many	CASSPILTVPGYTF	TGTGCCAGCAGTCCTATTCTGACAGTTCCTGGCTACACCTTC
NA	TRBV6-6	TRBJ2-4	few	CASSYSWEQYF	TGTGCCAGCAGTTACTCTTGGGAGCAGTACTTC
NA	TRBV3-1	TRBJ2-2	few	CASKPGLFNTGELFF	TGTGCCAGCAAACCGGGACTCTTCAATACCGGGGAGCTGTTTTTT
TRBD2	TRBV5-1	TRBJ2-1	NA	CASSGPGLAAYNEQFF	TGCGCCAGCAGCGGACCGGGACTAGCGGCCTACAATGAGCAGTTCTTC
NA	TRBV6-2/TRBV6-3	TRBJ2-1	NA	CASCAYNEQFF	TGTGCCAGCTGCGCCTACAATGAGCAGTTCTTC
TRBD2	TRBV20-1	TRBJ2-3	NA	CSAMADGRGESTQYF	TGCAGTGCTATGGCGGACGGGCGGGGGGAGTCTACGCAGTATTTT
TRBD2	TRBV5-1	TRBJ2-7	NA	CASSLSGSGYNEQYF	TGCGCCAGCAGCTTAAGCGGGAGCGGTTACAATGAGCAGTACTTC
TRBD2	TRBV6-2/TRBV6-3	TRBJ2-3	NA	CASGPRGTLGNTQYF	TGTGCCAGCGGTCCGCGGGGGACCTTAGGGAATACGCAGTATTTT
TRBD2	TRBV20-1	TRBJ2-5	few	CSAQTSNEQYF	TGCAGTGCTCAGACTAGCAATGAGCAGTACTTC